This T cell receptor (beta chain) was found in a study of T cell responses to AZD1222 COVID-19 vaccine. Study observations and caveats: Once two AZD1222 doses were given, Spike-specific TCR breadth and depth went up. Sampling that yielded the repertoires occurred only after the peak T cell response. A reported finding is that nearly half of spike-specific TCRs target unmutated variant regions.

In the case of this clone: Its antigen is as yet unknown.

Deletions cut 6 bases from V and 5 bases from J, with 17 bases between. The CDR3 consists of 14 residues. The germline V gene has CDR1 SEHNR and CDR2 FQNEAQ (reference sequence). Some clones are missing from TCRdb's copy, which holds only in-frame ones; the method was immunoSEQ multiplex PCR. The sample gives about 86,000 clones, about nine tenths of which show up once; around 7% is in the top ten. The sequencing here drew on peripheral blood, taken 28 days after the second AZD1222 dose. This receptor was taken from an adult who received the AZD1222 COVID-19 vaccine. The chain is built from TRBV7-9 and TRBJ2-7; unclear D gene. The CDR3 spells CASSSLSDPHEQYF. The CDR3 DNA reads TGTGCCAGCAGTTCCCTATCTGACCCCCACGAGCAGTACTTC.